The clone carrying this TCR beta chain was counted between two and nine times. Antigen specificity is unknown. V dropped 0 bases and J dropped 5; count of bases not matched to a gene: 8. The CDR3 covers 16 residues. Germline CDR1 is DFQATT and CDR2 is SNEGSKA (reference sequence). With the Oncomine TCR Beta short-read assay, DNA from cultured CD4+ T cells was sequenced. After culture, CD4+ T cells served as the source for genomic DNA extraction. TCRdb ran MiXCR on the PCR reads and lists one entry per CDR3 protein. The sample has 6,500 to 9,500 distinct CDR3 sequences, 30% to 40% seen once. Treatment: approximately nine-day PBMC culture with coronavirus spike peptide pools or control peptides (ViraFEST assay). Those CD4+ T cells from the unexposed donor predate the COVID-19 pandemic (2011-2018). Available cell numbers determined whether unexposed-donor CD4+ T cells were probed with SARS-CoV-2 S/N and four cold-coronavirus spikes.

These data belong to a study of vaccination and CD4 T cells after COVID-19. Overall study: Two doses of either BNT162b2 or mRNA-1273 vaccine went to participants.

Source material: CD4+ T cells from blood, cultured in vitro. The chain recombines TRBV20-1 with TRBJ2-2, with 8 bases fitting TRBD2. The clonotype was recovered from a human donor in good health. DNA for the CDR3: TGCAGTGCTAGAGATGAGGTAGCGGGACTTACCGGGGAGCTGTTTTTT. It encodes CSARDEVAGLTGELFF.